What follows describes a single T cell receptor beta chain. The CDR3 spans 14 residues. With 8 bases removed from V and 6 bases from J, the gap between germline ends came to 18 bases. Germline V gives CDR1 MNHEY, CDR2 SMNVEV (reference sequence). Profiled with immunoSEQ multiplex PCR; TCRdb holds only in-frame clones, not every one. The sample lists more than 65,000 clones; 70% to 90% were seen once. The data derive from a study of control samples from healthy donors and cancer patients. Source material: PBMCs. The sequence derives from a woman aged 55 to 70 with head and neck cancer. The chain has TRBV27 and TRBJ2-3, with D possibly matching TRBD2 (6 bases). CDR3 coding DNA: TGTGCCAGCCTCCGGGACTCAAAGTTTGATACGCAGTATTTT. The encoded protein is CASLRDSKFDTQYF.